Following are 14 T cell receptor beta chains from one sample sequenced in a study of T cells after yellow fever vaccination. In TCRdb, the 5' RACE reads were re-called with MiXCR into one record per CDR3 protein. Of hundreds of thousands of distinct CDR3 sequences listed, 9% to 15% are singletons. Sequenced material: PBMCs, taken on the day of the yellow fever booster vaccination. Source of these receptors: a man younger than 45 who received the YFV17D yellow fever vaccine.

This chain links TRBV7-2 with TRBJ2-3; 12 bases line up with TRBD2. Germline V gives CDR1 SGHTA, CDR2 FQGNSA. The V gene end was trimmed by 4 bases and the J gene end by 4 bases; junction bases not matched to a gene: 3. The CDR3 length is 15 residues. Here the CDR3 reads CASSSSGRVSDTQYF. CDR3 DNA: TGTGCCAGCAGCTCTAGCGGGAGGGTCTCAGATACGCAGTATTTT.

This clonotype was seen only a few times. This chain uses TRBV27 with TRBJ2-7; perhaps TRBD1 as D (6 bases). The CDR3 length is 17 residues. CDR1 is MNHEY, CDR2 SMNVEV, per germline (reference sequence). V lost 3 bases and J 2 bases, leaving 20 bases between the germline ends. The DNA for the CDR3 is TGTGCCAGCAGTTTCCGTGTCGTAACAGGGTATCCCTACGAGCAGTACTTC. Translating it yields CASSFRVVTGYPYEQYF.

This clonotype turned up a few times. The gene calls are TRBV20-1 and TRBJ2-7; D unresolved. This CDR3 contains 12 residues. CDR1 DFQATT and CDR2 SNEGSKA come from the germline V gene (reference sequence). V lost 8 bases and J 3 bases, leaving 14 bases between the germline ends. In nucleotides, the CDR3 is TGCAGTCTCCAAGGCAGGAGCTACGAGCAGTACTTC. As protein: CSLQGRSYEQYF.

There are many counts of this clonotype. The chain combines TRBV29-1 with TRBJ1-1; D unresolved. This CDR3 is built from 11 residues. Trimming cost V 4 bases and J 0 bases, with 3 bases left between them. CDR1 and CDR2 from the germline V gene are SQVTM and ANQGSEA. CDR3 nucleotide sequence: TGCAGCGTTGTCGTGAACACTGAAGCTTTCTTT. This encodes CSVVVNTEAFF.

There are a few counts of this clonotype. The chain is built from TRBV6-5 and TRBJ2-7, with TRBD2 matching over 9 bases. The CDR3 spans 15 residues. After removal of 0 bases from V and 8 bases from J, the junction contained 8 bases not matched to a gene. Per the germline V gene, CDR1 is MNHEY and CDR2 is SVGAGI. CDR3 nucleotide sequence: TGTGCCAGCAGTTACTCAGGGGAGACTAGCGGCCAGCAGTACTTC. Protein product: CASSYSGETSGQQYF.

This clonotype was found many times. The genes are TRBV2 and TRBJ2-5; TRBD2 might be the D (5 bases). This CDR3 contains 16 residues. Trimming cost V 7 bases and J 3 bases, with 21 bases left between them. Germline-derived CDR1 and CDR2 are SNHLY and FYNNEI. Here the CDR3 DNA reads TGTGCCAGCAAAAAAGGTCAGATCGGGGTGAAAGAGACCCAGTACTTC. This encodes CASKKGQIGVKETQYF.

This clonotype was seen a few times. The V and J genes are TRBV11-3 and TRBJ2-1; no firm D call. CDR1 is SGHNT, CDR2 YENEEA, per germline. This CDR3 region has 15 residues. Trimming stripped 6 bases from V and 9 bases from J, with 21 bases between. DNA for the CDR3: TGTGCCAGCAGTTTGGGTCGGGCGCAGTGGGCTGAGCAGTTCTTC. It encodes CASSLGRAQWAEQFF.

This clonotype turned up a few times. CDR3 sequence reads: CASRRLAEGRSEQYF. Written as DNA, the CDR3 is TGTGCCAGCAGAAGACTAGCGGAAGGGAGGTCCGAGCAGTACTTC. This rearrangement joins TRBV28 to TRBJ2-7, with 9 nucleotides matching TRBD2. The germline gives CDR1 MDHEN, CDR2 SYDVKM. This CDR3 region has 15 residues. With 6 bases clipped from V and 6 bases from J, the junction kept 12 bases outside the gene matches.

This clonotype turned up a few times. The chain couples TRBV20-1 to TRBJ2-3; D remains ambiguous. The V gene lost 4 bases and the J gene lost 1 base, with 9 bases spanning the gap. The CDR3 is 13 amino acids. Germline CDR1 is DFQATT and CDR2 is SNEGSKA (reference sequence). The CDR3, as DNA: TGCAGTGCTACCGATTACCGCACAGATACGCAGTATTTT. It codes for CSATDYRTDTQYF.

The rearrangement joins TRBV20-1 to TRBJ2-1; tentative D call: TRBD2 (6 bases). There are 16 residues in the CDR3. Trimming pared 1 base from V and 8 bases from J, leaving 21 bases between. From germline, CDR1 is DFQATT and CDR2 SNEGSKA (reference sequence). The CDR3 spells CSARVSGIRSFDEQFF. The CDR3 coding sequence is TGCAGTGCTAGAGTTAGCGGAATTAGGAGTTTTGATGAGCAGTTCTTC.

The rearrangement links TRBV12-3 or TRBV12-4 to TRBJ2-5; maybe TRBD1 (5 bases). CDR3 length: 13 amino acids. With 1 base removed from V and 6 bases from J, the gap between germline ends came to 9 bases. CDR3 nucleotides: TGTGCCAGCAGTTTAGTGACAGCCCAGACCCAGTACTTC. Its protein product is CASSLVTAQTQYF.

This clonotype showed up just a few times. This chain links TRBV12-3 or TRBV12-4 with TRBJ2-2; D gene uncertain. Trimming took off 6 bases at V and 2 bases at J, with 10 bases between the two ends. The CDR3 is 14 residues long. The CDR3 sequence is CASRPGYNTGELFF. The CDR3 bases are TGTGCCAGCAGACCGGGCTATAACACCGGGGAGCTGTTTTTT.

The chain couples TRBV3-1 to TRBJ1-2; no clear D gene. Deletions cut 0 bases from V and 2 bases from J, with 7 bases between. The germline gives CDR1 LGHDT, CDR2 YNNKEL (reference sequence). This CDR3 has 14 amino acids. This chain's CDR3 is CASSQDPENYGYTF. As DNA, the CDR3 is TGTGCCAGCAGCCAAGATCCTGAGAACTATGGCTACACCTTC.

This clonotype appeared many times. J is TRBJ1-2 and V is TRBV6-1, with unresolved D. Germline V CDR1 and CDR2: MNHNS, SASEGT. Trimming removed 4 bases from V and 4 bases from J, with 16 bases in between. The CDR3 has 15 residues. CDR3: CASSVRERVPYGYTF. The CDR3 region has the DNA TGTGCCAGCAGTGTAAGGGAGAGAGTCCCCTATGGCTACACCTTC.